This T cell receptor (beta chain) was recorded in a study of prognosis after radiotherapy for stage I lung cancer. Study-wide context: Histologically, the tumors comprised squamous cell carcinoma in over five patients and adenocarcinoma in over ten. Regarding the study as a whole: With medians of roughly 10,000 versus 7,000, unique TCR clone counts fell after stereotactic body radiation therapy. As reported, TRBV and TRBJ gene usage differed between patients who had metastases and those who did not.

Genomic DNA was the source, and TCR beta CDR3 was amplified from it by two-round multiplex PCR. First-round PCR amplification was performed with primers specific to each TRBV and TRBJ gene. TCRdb processed the multiplex PCR reads anew with MiXCR; each CDR3 protein has one entry. Counted here are about 18,000 distinct CDR3 sequences, 40% to 50% occurring once; the ten biggest clones make up about 39%. Germline trimming cut 3 bases from V and 8 bases from J; bases unmatched to any gene: 9. Germline CDR1 and CDR2: DFQATT and SNEGSKA (reference sequence). The CDR3 has 16 amino acids. This clonotype was picked up many times. The antigen remains undetermined.

Sequences were derived from PBMCs, sampled before or after stereotactic body radiation therapy (not recorded which). The TCR originated in a donor aged 50 or older with non-small cell lung cancer. V gene TRBV20-1 combines with J gene TRBJ2-1; 14 bases are shared with TRBD2. The CDR3 here is CSARTSGGANGDEQFF. Here the CDR3 DNA reads TGCAGTGCTAGGACTAGCGGGGGGGCAAATGGCGATGAGCAGTTCTTC.